This T cell receptor (beta chain) comes out of a study of STAT5B mutations in CD4+ large granular lymphocyte leukemia. Study at large: Among healthy controls, a particular HLA allele went with more CDR3 'QG' motifs. The study, taken as a whole, reports: Main leukemic clonotypes were patient-specific, but around 25% appeared at low frequency elsewhere. Patient CD4-sorted repertoires stayed more clonal than healthy ones after leukemic-clone removal. Without HLA matching, higher CD4+ than CD8+ T-LGLL clonality could reflect small sample size.

In regard to this clone: The antigen is undetermined.

Using immunoSEQ multiplex PCR, the repertoire was profiled, and TCRdb retains in-frame clones only, with some absent. Among about 32,000 clones listed, 85% were seen once. This CDR3 spans 11 amino acids. Germline V gene data show CDR1 as GTSNPN and CDR2 as SVGIG (reference sequence). V was trimmed by 2 bases and J by 5 bases, leaving 7 bases between them. The material sequenced was CD4+ T cells from blood buffy coats. The sequence was obtained from a human donor in good health. The chain recombines TRBV30 with TRBJ2-7; tentative D call: TRBD1 (5 bases). As DNA, the CDR3 is TGTGCCTGGAGTAGGGGCAACGAGCAGTACTTC. Amino acid sequence: CAWSRGNEQYF.